This T cell receptor beta chain comes out of a study of T cell responses to AZD1222 COVID-19 vaccine. Study-level results: Elevations in Spike-specific TCR breadth and depth followed administration of two AZD1222 doses.

Clones were sequenced by immunoSEQ multiplex PCR, and TCRdb holds only the in-frame ones, with some missing. Of roughly 100,000 clones listed, approximately 90% are singletons. A remark on this clone: Its antigen is not identified.

Specimen: peripheral blood, collected on day 0 of AZD1222 vaccination. The receptor's source is an adult in good health.

Written as DNA, the CDR3 is TGTGCCAGCAGTACTAGCGGGGGGGGAGAGACCCAGTACTTC. Residues: CASSTSGGGETQYF. The chain carries TRBV6-5 and TRBJ2-5; 13 positions match TRBD2. This CDR3 is 14 amino acids long. Unmatched junction bases numbered 1, after V lost 5 bases and J lost 4 bases. Germline CDR1 reads MNHEY; CDR2 reads SVGAGI.